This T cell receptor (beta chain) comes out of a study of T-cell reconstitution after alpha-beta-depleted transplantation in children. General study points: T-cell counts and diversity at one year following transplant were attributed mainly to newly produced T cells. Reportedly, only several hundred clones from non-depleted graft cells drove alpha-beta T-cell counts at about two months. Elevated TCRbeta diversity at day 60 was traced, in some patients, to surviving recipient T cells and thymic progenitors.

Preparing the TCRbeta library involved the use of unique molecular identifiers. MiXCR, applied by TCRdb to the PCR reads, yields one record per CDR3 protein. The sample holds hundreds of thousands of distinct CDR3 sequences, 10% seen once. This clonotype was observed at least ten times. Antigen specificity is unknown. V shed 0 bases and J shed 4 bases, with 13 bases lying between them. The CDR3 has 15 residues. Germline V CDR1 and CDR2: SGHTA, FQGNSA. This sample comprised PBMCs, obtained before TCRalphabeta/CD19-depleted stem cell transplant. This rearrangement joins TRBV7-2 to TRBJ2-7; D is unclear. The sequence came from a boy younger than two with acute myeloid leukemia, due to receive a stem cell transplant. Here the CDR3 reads CASSLAVGAGYEQYF. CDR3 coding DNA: TGTGCCAGCAGCTTAGCGGTGGGCGCCGGGTACGAGCAGTACTTC. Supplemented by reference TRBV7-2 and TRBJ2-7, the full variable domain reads GAGVSQSPSNKVTEKGKDVELRCDPISGHTALYWYRQSLGQGLEFLIYFQGNSAPDKSGLPSDRFSAERTGGSVSTLTIQRTQQEDSAVYLCASSLAVGAGYEQYFGPGTRLTVT.